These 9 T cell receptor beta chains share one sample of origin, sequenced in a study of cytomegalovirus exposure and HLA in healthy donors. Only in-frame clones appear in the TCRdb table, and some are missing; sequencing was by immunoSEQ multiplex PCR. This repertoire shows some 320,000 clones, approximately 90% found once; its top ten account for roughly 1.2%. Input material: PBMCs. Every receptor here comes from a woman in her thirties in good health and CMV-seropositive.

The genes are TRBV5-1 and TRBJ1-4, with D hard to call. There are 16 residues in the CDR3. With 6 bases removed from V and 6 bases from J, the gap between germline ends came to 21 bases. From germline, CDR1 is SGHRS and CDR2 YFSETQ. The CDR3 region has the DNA TGCGCCAGCACCCTAGGCGTAGGGATCAACGATGAAAAACTGTTTTTT. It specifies CASTLGVGINDEKLFF. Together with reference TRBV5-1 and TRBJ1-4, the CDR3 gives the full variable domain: KAGVTQTPRYLIKTRGQQVTLSCSPISGHRSVSWYQQTPGQGLQFLFEYFSETQRNKGNFPGRFSGRQFSNSRSEMNVSTLELGDSALYLCASTLGVGINDEKLFFGSGTQLSVL.

The CDR3 DNA follows: TGTGCCAGCTCACCGGCGGATAATCTCGGGGGTGGCGAGACCCAGTACTTC. Translation: CASSPADNLGGGETQYF. The chain links TRBV18 to TRBJ2-5; perhaps TRBD2 as D (6 bases). In germline, CDR1 is KGHSH, CDR2 LQKENI. Deletions cut 3 bases from V and 5 bases from J, with 22 bases between. CDR3 length: 17 amino acids.

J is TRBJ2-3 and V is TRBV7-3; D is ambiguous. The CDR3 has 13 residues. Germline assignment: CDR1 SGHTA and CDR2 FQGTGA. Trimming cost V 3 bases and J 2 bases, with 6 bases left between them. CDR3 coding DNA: TGTGCCAGCAGCTTTACCGACACAGATACGCAGTATTTT. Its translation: CASSFTDTDTQYF. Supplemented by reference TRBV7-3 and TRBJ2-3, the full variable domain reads GAGVSQTPSNKVTEKGKYVELRCDPISGHTALYWYRQSLGQGPEFLIYFQGTGAADDSGLPNDRFFAVRPEGSVSTLKIQRTERGDSAVYLCASSFTDTDTQYFGPGTRLTVL.

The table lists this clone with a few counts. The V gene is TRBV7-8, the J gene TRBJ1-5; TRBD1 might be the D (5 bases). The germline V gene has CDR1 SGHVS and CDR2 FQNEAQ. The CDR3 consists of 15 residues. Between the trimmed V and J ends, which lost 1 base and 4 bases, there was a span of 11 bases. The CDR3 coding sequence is TGTGCCAGCAGCTTAGACAGGACACCAAATCAGCCCCAGCATTTT. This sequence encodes CASSLDRTPNQPQHF.

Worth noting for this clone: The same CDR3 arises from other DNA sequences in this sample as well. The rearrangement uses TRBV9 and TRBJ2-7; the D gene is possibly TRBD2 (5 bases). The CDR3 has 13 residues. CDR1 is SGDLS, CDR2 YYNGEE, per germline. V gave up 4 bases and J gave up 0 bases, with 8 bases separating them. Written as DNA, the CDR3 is TGTGCCAGCAGCCCCCGGGACTCCTACGAGCAGTACTTC. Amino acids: CASSPRDSYEQYF.

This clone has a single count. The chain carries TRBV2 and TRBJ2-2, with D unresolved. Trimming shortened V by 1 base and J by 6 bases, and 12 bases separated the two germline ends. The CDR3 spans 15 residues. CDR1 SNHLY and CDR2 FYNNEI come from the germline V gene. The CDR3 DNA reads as TGTGCCAGCAGTGAAGACCCCGGGTGGGCCGGGGAGCTGTTTTTT. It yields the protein CASSEDPGWAGELFF.

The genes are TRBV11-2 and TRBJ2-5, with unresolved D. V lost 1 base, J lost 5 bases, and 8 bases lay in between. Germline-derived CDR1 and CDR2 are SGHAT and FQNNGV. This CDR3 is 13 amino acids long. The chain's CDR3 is CASSLGLGETQYF. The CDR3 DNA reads TGTGCCAGCAGCTTAGGGCTGGGGGAGACCCAGTACTTC.

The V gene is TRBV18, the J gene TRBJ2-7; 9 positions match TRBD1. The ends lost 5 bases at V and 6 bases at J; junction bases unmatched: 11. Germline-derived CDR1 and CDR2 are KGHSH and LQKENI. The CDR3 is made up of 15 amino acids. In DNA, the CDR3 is TGTGCCAGCTCAACAGGGGACAGGGTTGTCTCCGAGCAGTACTTC. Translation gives CASSTGDRVVSEQYF.

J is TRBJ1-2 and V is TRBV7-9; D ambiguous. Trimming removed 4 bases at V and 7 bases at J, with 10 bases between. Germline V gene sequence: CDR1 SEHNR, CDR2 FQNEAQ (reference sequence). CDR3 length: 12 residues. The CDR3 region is CASSWAGRGYTF. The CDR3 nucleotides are TGTGCCAGCAGCTGGGCAGGCCGTGGCTACACCTTC.